A single sample gave rise to the 26 T cell receptor beta chains below, sequenced in a study of CD8+CD57+ T cells in acquired aplastic anemia. The study profiled TCR beta VDJ and CDR3 using genomic DNA as template. MiXCR, applied by TCRdb to the reads, yields one record per CDR3 protein. The sample holds 200,000 or so distinct CDR3 sequences; more than 55% are singletons and the top ten take 58%. The authors sequenced patients whose flow cytometry had shown CD8+CD57+ cell expansion. The specimen sequenced was sorted CD4+, CD8+, or CD8+CD57+ T cells (not recorded which) from PBMCs. The receptors stem from a human donor with aplastic anemia.

This chain joins TRBV7-9 and TRBJ2-7; possible D gene TRBD2, 6 bases. The V and J ends lost 3 bases and 10 bases respectively, with 16 bases between them. CDR3 length: 13 residues. Germline CDR1 is SEHNR and CDR2 is FQNEAQ (reference sequence). CDR3 sequence reads: CASSFLGGGQQYF. The CDR3 nucleotides read TGTGCCAGCAGCTTTTTGGGGGGAGGACAACAGTACTTC.

The V gene is TRBV5-4, the J gene TRBJ2-7, with D tentatively TRBD1 (5 bases). Germline assignment: CDR1 SGHNT and CDR2 YYREEE (reference sequence). The length of the CDR3 is 15 residues. The V and J ends lost 0 bases and 3 bases respectively, with 13 bases between them. The CDR3 DNA reads as TGTGCCAGCAGCTTGGGTGACAGCCGTAACTACGAGCAGTACTTC. It specifies CASSLGDSRNYEQYF.

The chain has TRBV9 and TRBJ2-6; no clear D. Between the trimmed V and J ends, which lost 1 base and 4 bases, there was a span of 9 bases. The CDR3 has 15 amino acids. CDR1 is SGDLS, CDR2 YYNGEE, per germline. The CDR3 sequence is CASSVLGTGANVLTF. CDR3 coding DNA: TGTGCCAGCAGCGTATTGGGAACCGGGGCCAACGTCCTGACTTTC.

This clonotype was counted ten times or more. J is TRBJ1-2 and V is TRBV6-6; D call uncertain. Germline V gene data show CDR1 as MNHNY and CDR2 as SVGAGI (reference sequence). Trimming removed 1 base at V and 14 bases at J, with 8 bases between. This CDR3 spans 10 amino acids. The CDR3 here is CASSYWPMTF. The CDR3 DNA follows: TGTGCCAGCAGTTACTGGCCTATGACCTTC.

The V and J genes are TRBV5-4 and TRBJ2-1, with 8 bases matching TRBD1. Germline loops: CDR1 SGHNT, CDR2 YYREEE (reference sequence). This CDR3 has 16 amino acids. V gave up 7 bases and J gave up 6 bases; unmatched junction bases: 15. DNA of the CDR3: TGTGCCAGCGCCCCCGCTAGGGGACAGGCCATCAATGAGCAGTTCTTC. It codes for CASAPARGQAINEQFF.

The chain is built from TRBV20-1 and TRBJ2-7; D is perhaps TRBD2 (6 bases). V lost 6 bases to trimming and J lost 6 bases, with 24 bases between them. Germline CDR1 reads DFQATT; CDR2 reads SNEGSKA (reference sequence). This CDR3 comprises 15 residues. CDR3 coding DNA: TGCAGTGCCGCGGGGCCATCCACCCCGCTTAGCGAGCAGTACTTC. Protein sequence: CSAAGPSTPLSEQYF.

CDR3 protein: CSARDRQGEAGYTF. The CDR3 DNA sequence: TGCAGTGCTAGAGATCGTCAGGGTGAGGCTGGCTACACCTTC. The chain is built from TRBV20-1 and TRBJ1-2, with D perhaps TRBD1 (5 bases). CDR3 length: 14 residues. The germline gives CDR1 DFQATT, CDR2 SNEGSKA (reference sequence). Trimming left V 0 bases short and J 7 bases short, with 15 bases between.

This clonotype was seen a handful of times. The V gene is TRBV7-9, the J gene TRBJ1-3, with TRBD1 matching 8 bases. Trimming removed 4 bases from V and 3 bases from J; junction bases left unmatched: 8. The length of the CDR3 is 16 residues. Germline V lookup: CDR1 SEHNR, CDR2 FQNEAQ (reference sequence). CDR3 sequence reads: CASSYPGTGGGNTIYF. The CDR3 bases are TGTGCCAGCAGCTACCCCGGGACAGGAGGTGGAAACACCATATATTTT.

CDR3 region: CASSQEWSNEQYF. As DNA, the CDR3 is TGCGCCAGCAGCCAAGAATGGAGCAACGAGCAGTACTTC. The rearrangement links TRBV4-1 to TRBJ2-7; D not resolved. V lost 0 bases and J 5 bases, leaving 8 bases between the germline ends. Per the germline V gene, CDR1 is MGHRA and CDR2 is YSYEKL. The CDR3 runs 13 residues.

V is TRBV10-3 and J is TRBJ1-5; D is ambiguous. With 6 bases removed from V and 5 bases from J, the gap between germline ends came to 14 bases. The CDR3 runs 14 residues. CDR1 and CDR2 (germline): ENHRY, SYGVKD. The CDR3 nucleotides are TGTGCCATCAGGTCAGCTCTACGAGATCAGCCCCAGCATTTT. Encoded protein: CAIRSALRDQPQHF.

The V gene is TRBV7-2, the J gene TRBJ1-1, with a tentative D call TRBD1 (5 bases). This CDR3 comprises 15 residues. Germline V gene sequence: CDR1 SGHTA, CDR2 FQGNSA. V was shortened by 0 bases and J by 1 base, with 9 bases between the two germline ends. Here the CDR3 DNA reads TGTGCCAGCAGCTTAGCGCACGGGACGAACACTGAAGCTTTCTTT. Translation: CASSLAHGTNTEAFF. Drawing the rest from reference TRBV7-2 and TRBJ1-1, the complete variable domain is GAGVSQSPSNKVTEKGKDVELRCDPISGHTALYWYRQSLGQGLEFLIYFQGNSAPDKSGLPSDRFSAERTGGSVSTLTIQRTQQEDSAVYLCASSLAHGTNTEAFFGQGTRLTVV.

This clonotype was found a few times. This chain links TRBV25-1 with TRBJ2-1; 8 bases are shared with TRBD2. Germline values: CDR1 MGHDK, CDR2 SYGVNS. This CDR3 is built from 16 residues. V gave up 4 bases and J gave up 5 bases; unmatched junction bases: 10. The CDR3 reads CASSALAREADNEQFF. The CDR3 DNA reads as TGTGCCAGCAGTGCCTTGGCGCGGGAGGCCGACAATGAGCAGTTCTTC.

For this clonotype: The junction and the germline gene differ at one end; a read error may be behind it. CDR3 sequence: CASSLAVNEQLF. In DNA, the CDR3 is TGTGCCAGCAGCTTAGCGGTCAATGAGCAGCTCTTC. This chain connects TRBV7-9 to TRBJ2-1; no clear D. The CDR3 extends over 12 amino acids. The V gene's germline CDR1 is SEHNR and CDR2 FQNEAQ (reference sequence).

This clonotype was observed a few times. The V call is TRBV7-6, the J call TRBJ2-7; 7 bases align to TRBD1. Per the germline V gene, CDR1 is SGHVS and CDR2 is FNYEAQ. The V and J ends lost 5 bases and 1 base, in that order; junction bases with no gene match: 2. CDR3 length: 13 residues. CDR3 sequence reads: CASSRDSSYEQYF. CDR3 in DNA: TGTGCCAGCAGCCGGGACAGTTCCTACGAGCAGTACTTC.

This chain uses TRBV15 with TRBJ1-5; a weak D match, TRBD1 (5 bases). CDR3 length: 15 amino acids. V dropped 3 bases and J dropped 2 bases, with 11 bases sitting between them. Germline-derived CDR1 and CDR2 are LNHNV and YYDKDF (reference sequence). This CDR3 reads CATSRAGEGNQPQHF. DNA for the CDR3: TGTGCCACCAGCAGGGCGGGGGAGGGCAATCAGCCCCAGCATTTT.

The V gene is TRBV15, the J gene TRBJ2-1; tentative D call: TRBD2 (5 bases). V was cut by 1 base and J by 6 bases, with 10 bases left in between. The CDR3 totals 14 residues. Germline V CDR1 and CDR2: LNHNV, YYDKDF (reference sequence). For the CDR3, the DNA is TGTGCCACCAGCAGAGTTGGGAGTCTCAATGAGCAGTTCTTC. Amino acid sequence: CATSRVGSLNEQFF.

The chain couples TRBV20-1 to TRBJ1-5; possible D gene TRBD1, 6 bases. The CDR3 is 16 amino acids. The V gene lost 3 bases and the J gene lost 6 bases, with 21 bases spanning the gap. CDR1 and CDR2 from the germline V gene are DFQATT and SNEGSKA (reference sequence). The CDR3 sequence is CSASVGGQYSGQPQHF. The CDR3 DNA reads as TGCAGTGCTAGTGTGGGGGGACAATATAGCGGTCAGCCCCAGCATTTT.

The chain employs TRBV7-8 and TRBJ2-7, with 11 positions matching TRBD2. Trimming removed 2 bases from V and 8 bases from J; junction bases left unmatched: 8. Germline V gene sequence: CDR1 SGHVS, CDR2 FQNEAQ. This CDR3 is 15 amino acids long. CDR3 nucleotide sequence: TGTGCCAGCAGCTTAACCCTAGCGGGGGGCCCCCAGCAGTACTTC. Residues: CASSLTLAGGPQQYF. The complete variable domain, with remaining parts taken from reference TRBV7-8 and TRBJ2-7, reads GAGVSQSPRYKVAKRGQDVALRCDPISGHVSLFWYQQALGQGPEFLTYFQNEAQLDKSGLPSDRFFAERPEGSVSTLKIQRTQQEDSAVYLCASSLTLAGGPQQYFGPGTRLTVT.

This chain connects TRBV15 to TRBJ1-3; D perhaps matches TRBD1 (6 bases). The CDR3 is 17 amino acids. Trimming left V 5 bases short and J 1 base short, with 18 bases between. Germline CDR1 and CDR2: LNHNV and YYDKDF (reference sequence). The CDR3 DNA sequence: TGTGCCACCAGCCGAATTCCGGGGGCAGAATCTGGAAACACCATATATTTT. As protein: CATSRIPGAESGNTIYF.

This chain links TRBV7-8 with TRBJ1-2; D remains unclear. The CDR3 extends over 12 amino acids. Trimming shortened V by 8 bases and J by 8 bases, and 15 bases separated the two germline ends. From germline, CDR1 is SGHVS and CDR2 FQNEAQ. The chain's CDR3 is CASGEEVGGYTF. CDR3 DNA sequence: TGTGCCAGCGGAGAAGAGGTGGGAGGCTACACCTTC.

V usage is TRBV5-1 and J usage is TRBJ1-1; a weak D match, TRBD1 (5 bases). V gave up 3 bases and J gave up 2 bases, with 5 bases separating them. CDR1 is SGHRS, CDR2 YFSETQ, per germline. The CDR3 covers 12 residues. The CDR3 loop is CASSWDNTEAFF. DNA for the CDR3: TGCGCCAGCAGCTGGGACAACACTGAAGCTTTCTTT.

A few counts support this clonotype. This may come from a read error, since a much larger clone is one base off. The V gene is TRBV12-3 or TRBV12-4, the J gene TRBJ2-3, with D possibly matching TRBD2 (6 bases). CDR3 size: 16 residues. The CDR3: CASSLIISGSTGTQYF. DNA of the CDR3: TGTGCCAGCAGTTTAATCATTAGCGGCAGCACAGGTACGCAGTATTTT.

CDR3 sequence reads: CASSVKRGIDEQYF. The CDR3 DNA reads TGTGCCAGCAGCGTCAAGAGGGGAATCGACGAGCAGTACTTC. This chain uses TRBV9 with TRBJ2-7, with D perhaps matching TRBD1 or TRBD2 (5 bases each). The germline V gene has CDR1 SGDLS and CDR2 YYNGEE. CDR3 size: 14 residues. Deletions cut 2 bases from V and 5 bases from J, with 14 bases between.

The V and J genes are TRBV7-2 and TRBJ1-2; D not resolved. CDR3 size: 17 residues. The germline gives CDR1 SGHTA, CDR2 FQGNSA. V lost 1 base and J 6 bases, leaving 21 bases between the germline ends. CDR3 protein: CASSLVSRPGRTDGYTF. CDR3 DNA sequence: TGTGCCAGCAGCTTAGTATCTAGGCCAGGTCGCACGGATGGCTACACCTTC. Using reference TRBV7-2 and TRBJ1-2 for the parts outside the CDR3, the full variable domain is GAGVSQSPSNKVTEKGKDVELRCDPISGHTALYWYRQSLGQGLEFLIYFQGNSAPDKSGLPSDRFSAERTGGSVSTLTIQRTQQEDSAVYLCASSLVSRPGRTDGYTFGSGTRLTVV.

For the CDR3, the DNA is TGTGCCAGCAAAGGAATCACTCAAGAGACCCAGTACTTC. Protein sequence: CASKGITQETQYF. The chain is built from TRBV2 and TRBJ2-5; D not resolved. Trimming took off 7 bases at V and 2 bases at J, with 11 bases between the two ends. CDR1 is SNHLY and CDR2 is FYNNEI in the germline V gene. The CDR3 contains 13 residues. The whole variable domain, filled in from reference TRBV2 and TRBJ2-5, reads EPEVTQTPSHQVTQMGQEVILRCVPISNHLYFYWYRQILGQKVEFLVSFYNNEISEKSEIFDDQFSVERPDGSNFTLKIRSTKLEDSAMYFCASKGITQETQYFGPGTRLLVL.

The chain couples TRBV10-3 to TRBJ1-6; TRBD1 is a possible D gene (5 bases). Germline V gene data show CDR1 as ENHRY and CDR2 as SYGVKD. V lost 11 bases and J 9 bases, leaving 20 bases between the germline ends. The CDR3 contains 14 residues. The CDR3 sequence: CAGRQLGTASPLHF. The CDR3 nucleotides read TGTGCCGGGAGACAACTAGGGACGGCTTCACCCCTCCACTTT.